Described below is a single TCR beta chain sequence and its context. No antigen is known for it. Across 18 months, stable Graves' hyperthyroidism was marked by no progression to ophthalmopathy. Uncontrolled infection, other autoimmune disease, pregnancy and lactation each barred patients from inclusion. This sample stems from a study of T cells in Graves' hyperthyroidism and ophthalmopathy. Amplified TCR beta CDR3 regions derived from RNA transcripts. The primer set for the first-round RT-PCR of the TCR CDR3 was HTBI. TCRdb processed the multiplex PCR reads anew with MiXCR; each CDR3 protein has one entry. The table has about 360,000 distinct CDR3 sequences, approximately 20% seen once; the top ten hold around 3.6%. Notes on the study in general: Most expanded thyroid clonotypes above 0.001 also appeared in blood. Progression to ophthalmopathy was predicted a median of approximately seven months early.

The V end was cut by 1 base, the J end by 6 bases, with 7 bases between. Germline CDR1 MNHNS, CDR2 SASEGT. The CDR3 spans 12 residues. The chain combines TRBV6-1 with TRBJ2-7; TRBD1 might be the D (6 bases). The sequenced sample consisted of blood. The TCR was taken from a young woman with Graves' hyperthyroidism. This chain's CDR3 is CASSEEGGEQYF. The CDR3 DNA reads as TGTGCCAGCAGTGAAGAAGGGGGCGAGCAGTACTTC.